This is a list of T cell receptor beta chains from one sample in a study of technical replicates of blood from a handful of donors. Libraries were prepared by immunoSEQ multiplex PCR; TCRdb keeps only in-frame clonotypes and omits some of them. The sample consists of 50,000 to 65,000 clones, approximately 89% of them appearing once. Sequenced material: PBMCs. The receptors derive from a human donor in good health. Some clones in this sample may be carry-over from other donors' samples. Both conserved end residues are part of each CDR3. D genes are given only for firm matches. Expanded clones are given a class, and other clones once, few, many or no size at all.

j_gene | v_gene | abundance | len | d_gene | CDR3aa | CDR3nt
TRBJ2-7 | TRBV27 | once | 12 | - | CASGYSSYEQYF | TGTGCCAGCGGCTATAGCAGCTACGAGCAGTACTTC
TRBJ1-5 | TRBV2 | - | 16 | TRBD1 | CASSAGTGGVRQPQHF | TGTGCCAGCAGTGCCGGGACAGGGGGCGTGCGTCAGCCCCAGCATTTT
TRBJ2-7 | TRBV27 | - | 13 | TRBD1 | CASSWTSGGEQYF | TGTGCCAGCAGTTGGACCTCAGGGGGCGAGCAGTACTTC
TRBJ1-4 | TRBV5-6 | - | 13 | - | CASSGWVRRKLFF | TGTGCCAGCAGCGGGTGGGTGCGGCGGAAACTGTTTTTT
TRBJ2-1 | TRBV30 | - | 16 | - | CAWSGGLFDSYNEQFF | TGTGCCTGGAGTGGGGGACTGTTCGACTCCTACAATGAGCAGTTCTTC
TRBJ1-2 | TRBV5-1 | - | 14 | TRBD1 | CASSPTTGNYGYTF | TGCGCCAGCAGCCCAACGACAGGGAACTATGGCTACACCTTC
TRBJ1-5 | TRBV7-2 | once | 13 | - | CASGRGYNQPQHF | TGTGCCAGCGGCCGGGGGTACAATCAGCCCCAGCATTTT
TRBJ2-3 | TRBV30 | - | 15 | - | CAWSKPGLLTDTQYF | TGTGCCTGGAGTAAACCGGGACTGCTCACAGATACGCAGTATTTT
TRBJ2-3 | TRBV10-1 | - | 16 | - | CASSEVLGLCTDTQYF | TGCGCCAGCAGTGAAGTTCTTGGACTGTGCACAGATACGCAGTATTTT
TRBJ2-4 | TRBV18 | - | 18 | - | CASSHPGEYSLAKNIQYF | TGTGCCAGCTCACACCCGGGGGAGTATTCCCTAGCCAAAAACATTCAGTACTTC